This paragraph covers one TCR beta chain sequence. This entry comes from a study of blood T cell repertoires in COVID-19. On the study more broadly: In each case, the material was cDNA or gDNA derived from T cells, B-cell-depleted T cells, or PBMCs.

Profiling relied on immunoSEQ multiplex PCR, and the TCRdb table lists in-frame clones only, not all of them. The table lists more than 100,000 clones, about four fifths of them singletons. The V end lost 3 bases, the J end lost 6 bases, and 12 bases lay between the germline ends. Germline CDR1 and CDR2: SGHRS and YFSETQ. This CDR3 has 13 residues. Sequenced input: peripheral blood. This sequence originates from a woman aged 55-70 years with active or convalescent COVID-19. The V call is TRBV5-1, the J call TRBJ1-1, with D perhaps matching TRBD1 (5 bases). The chain's CDR3 is CASSYTGGAEAFF. The DNA for the CDR3 is TGCGCCAGCAGCTACACAGGCGGAGCTGAAGCTTTCTTT.